The 22 T cell receptor beta chains presented below share a single source sample, sequenced in a study of cytomegalovirus exposure and HLA in healthy donors. Vbeta (60) and Jbeta (13) primers were used in the PCR. The table came from immunoSEQ multiplex PCR; TCRdb's copy has only in-frame clones and leaves some out. The top ten clones hold 5.8% of a sample with about 100,000 clones, about three quarters of them seen once. Sequencing used PBMCs. The source is a man aged 55 to 70 in good health and CMV-seropositive.

This clone was observed a single time. V gene TRBV5-4 combines with J gene TRBJ2-1, with TRBD2 matching over 10 bases. CDR3 length equals 14 residues. Unmatched junction bases numbered 2, after V lost 4 bases and J lost 4 bases. Per germline, CDR1 SGHNT and CDR2 YYREEE (reference sequence). CDR3 sequence (DNA): TGTGCCAGCAGCAAGACTAGCGGGTACAATGAGCAGTTCTTC. Amino acids: CASSKTSGYNEQFF.

The chain carries TRBV7-9 and TRBJ2-2, with TRBD2 matching over 10 bases. This CDR3 comprises 15 residues. The germline V gene has CDR1 SEHNR and CDR2 FQNEAQ (reference sequence). Trimming at V came to 0 bases and at J to 6 bases, leaving 1 base not matched to a gene. Here the CDR3 reads CASSLATSGAGELFF. Here the CDR3 DNA reads TGTGCCAGCAGCTTAGCAACTAGCGGGGCCGGGGAGCTGTTTTTT.

The chain uses TRBV5-1 and TRBJ2-6, with 8 bases aligning to TRBD1. This CDR3 comprises 15 residues. Per the germline V gene, CDR1 is SGHRS and CDR2 is YFSETQ. V shed 4 bases, J shed 4 bases, and the junction held 4 bases outside the gene matches. The CDR3, as DNA: TGCGCCAGCAGCGTGACAGGGGAAGGGGCCAACGTCCTGACTTTC. Amino acids: CASSVTGEGANVLTF. The variable domain in full, with the rest retrieved from reference TRBV5-1 and TRBJ2-6, is KAGVTQTPRYLIKTRGQQVTLSCSPISGHRSVSWYQQTPGQGLQFLFEYFSETQRNKGNFPGRFSGRQFSNSRSEMNVSTLELGDSALYLCASSVTGEGANVLTFGAGSRLTVL.

V usage is TRBV6-1 and J usage is TRBJ1-4; 8 positions agree with TRBD1. The CDR3 loop spans 18 amino acids. Trimming cost V 1 base and J 0 bases; bases outside gene matches: 7. Germline lookup yields CDR1 MNHNS and CDR2 SASEGT. DNA of the CDR3: TGTGCCAGCAGTGAAGTACAGGGGGGTATTGCAACTAATGAAAAACTGTTTTTT. Amino acid sequence: CASSEVQGGIATNEKLFF.

The chain uses TRBV4-1 and TRBJ2-2, with D possibly matching TRBD2 (6 bases). Germline V gene sequence: CDR1 MGHRA, CDR2 YSYEKL. Trimming removed 4 bases at V and 7 bases at J, with 22 bases between. The CDR3 contains 17 residues. Written as DNA, the CDR3 is TGCGCCAGCAGCCGGGAACCCGAGGGACTCGTAAACGGGGAGCTGTTTTTT. Protein: CASSREPEGLVNGELFF.

This chain connects TRBV27 to TRBJ2-3; 12 bases fit TRBD1. Trimming removed 5 bases from V and 3 bases from J; junction bases left unmatched: 6. This CDR3 comprises 16 residues. Germline CDR1 reads MNHEY; CDR2 reads SMNVEV (reference sequence). CDR3 amino acids: CASSPGTGGETDTQYF. CDR3 nucleotides: TGTGCCAGCAGTCCGGGGACAGGGGGCGAAACAGATACGCAGTATTTT.

This chain links TRBV10-3 with TRBJ2-3; the match to TRBD2 covers 7 bases. J was trimmed by 3 bases and V by 7 bases; bases with no gene match: 4. Germline CDR1 reads ENHRY; CDR2 reads SYGVKD. The CDR3 runs 13 residues. CDR3 in amino acids: CAIKSGETDTQYF. CDR3 DNA: TGTGCCATCAAAAGCGGGGAGACAGATACGCAGTATTTT.

CDR3 residues: CASSLLAGGISGANVLTF. Written as DNA, the CDR3 is TGTGCCAGCAGCTTGCTAGCGGGGGGAATCTCTGGGGCCAACGTCCTGACTTTC. V usage is TRBV5-4 and J usage is TRBJ2-6, with 11 positions matching TRBD2. The CDR3 is made up of 18 amino acids. The V and J ends lost 1 base and 0 bases, in that order; junction bases with no gene match: 3. Germline V CDR1 and CDR2: SGHNT, YYREEE (reference sequence).

This chain uses TRBV4-3 with TRBJ2-7; 8 bases align to TRBD1. The CDR3 runs to 16 residues. The germline V gene has CDR1 LGHNA and CDR2 YSLEER. Trimming cost V 4 bases and J 2 bases; bases outside gene matches: 10. For the CDR3, the DNA is TGCGCCAGCAGCCCCTCCGGGACAGGTGAGGCCTACGAGCAGTACTTC. It is translated as CASSPSGTGEAYEQYF.

V gene TRBV6-1 combines with J gene TRBJ2-7; D call uncertain. The CDR3 is 15 residues long. The V gene lost 7 bases and the J gene lost 6 bases, with 22 bases spanning the gap. Germline CDR1 is MNHNS and CDR2 is SASEGT. CDR3 DNA: TGTGCCAGCATCCTTGACTTAACCTTACGAGGCGAGCAGTACTTC. Protein product: CASILDLTLRGEQYF.

Turning to this clone: Other DNA sequences in the sample encode the same CDR3. This rearrangement joins TRBV28 to TRBJ1-5, with D possibly TRBD1 on 5 matching bases. The ends were cut back, 3 bases at V and 5 bases at J, with 14 bases in the middle. This CDR3 spans 15 amino acids. CDR1 and CDR2 (germline): MDHEN, SYDVKM. CDR3 sequence: CASSFASGGDQPQHF. CDR3 bases: TGTGCCAGCAGTTTCGCATCCGGGGGGGATCAGCCCCAGCATTTT.

V and J are TRBV9 and TRBJ1-2, with a possible D match to TRBD1 (5 bases). The CDR3 totals 12 residues. V was shortened by 0 bases and J by 11 bases, with 11 bases between the two germline ends. Germline V lookup: CDR1 SGDLS, CDR2 YYNGEE. The CDR3 DNA is TGTGCCAGCAGCGTAGTGGACACCCAGTACACCTTC. Translating gives CASSVVDTQYTF.

The chain couples TRBV7-6 to TRBJ2-2, with 8 positions matching TRBD2. Trimming at V came to 1 base and at J to 7 bases, leaving 8 bases not matched to a gene. The germline gives CDR1 SGHVS, CDR2 FNYEAQ. This CDR3 contains 16 residues. Here the CDR3 DNA reads TGTGCCAGCAGCTTAGGGACTCCCACTAGCGGCGGGGAGCTGTTTTTT. Translating gives CASSLGTPTSGGELFF.

This rearrangement joins TRBV11-2 to TRBJ1-1; tentative D call: TRBD1 (6 bases). The CDR3 extends over 15 amino acids. Per germline, CDR1 SGHAT and CDR2 FQNNGV. V gave up 5 bases and J gave up 3 bases, with 16 bases separating them. The CDR3 DNA sequence: TGTGCCAGCAGCCTCGGGGACACGGGATACACTGAAGCTTTCTTT. Amino acid sequence: CASSLGDTGYTEAFF. The full variable domain, in which reference TRBV11-2 and TRBJ1-1 provide the parts outside the CDR3, is EAGVAQSPRYKIIEKRQSVAFWCNPISGHATLYWYQQILGQGPKLLIQFQNNGVVDDSQLPKDRFSAERLKGVDSTLKIQPAKLEDSAVYLCASSLGDTGYTEAFFGQGTRLTVV.

CDR3 DNA: TGTGCCAGCAGCCTGTCCTACAATGAGCAGTTCTTC. The encoded protein is CASSLSYNEQFF. V and J are TRBV7-9 and TRBJ2-1; D remains unclear. V lost 5 bases and J lost 1, with 3 bases in between. Per germline, CDR1 SEHNR and CDR2 FQNEAQ (reference sequence). This CDR3 has 12 residues.

The chain uses TRBV4-2 and TRBJ2-2, with D perhaps matching TRBD2 (5 bases). This CDR3 comprises 16 residues. V lost 1 base to trimming and J lost 11 bases, with 20 bases between them. Germline lookup yields CDR1 LGHNA and CDR2 YNFKEQ. CDR3 sequence (DNA): TGTGCCAGCAGCCAAGTGGAGGCGATTATGCGAGCTGAGCTGTTTTTT. It is translated as CASSQVEAIMRAELFF.

Here the CDR3 DNA reads TGTGCCAGCAGCTTATACTCCGGGACAGTGAACACTGAAGCTTTCTTT. The encoded protein is CASSLYSGTVNTEAFF. J is TRBJ1-1 and V is TRBV7-9, with 7 bases matching TRBD1. The V and J ends lost 2 bases and 0 bases, in that order; junction bases with no gene match: 6. The CDR3 extends over 16 amino acids. Germline CDR1 SEHNR, CDR2 FQNEAQ (reference sequence).

The chain couples TRBV19 to TRBJ1-1; D call uncertain. The CDR3 loop spans 17 amino acids. V was trimmed by 2 bases and J by 4 bases, leaving 20 bases between them. The germline V gene has CDR1 LNHDA and CDR2 SQIVND (reference sequence). The CDR3 DNA reads TGTGCCAGTAGTATACACGGTGGGAGAGGTTTTATCACTGAAGCTTTCTTT. Translation: CASSIHGGRGFITEAFF.

This sequence joins TRBV5-1 and TRBJ2-3; D is perhaps TRBD1 (5 bases). The CDR3 has 14 residues. Deletions cut 0 bases from V and 5 bases from J, with 10 bases between. From germline, CDR1 is SGHRS and CDR2 YFSETQ. The DNA for the CDR3 is TGCGCCAGCAGCTTGGCCAGGGCGCGAGATACGCAGTATTTT. Encoded protein: CASSLARARDTQYF.

The rearrangement uses TRBV28 and TRBJ1-2; 9 nucleotides align to TRBD1. The germline V gene has CDR1 MDHEN and CDR2 SYDVKM. CDR3 size: 15 residues. The ends lost 7 bases at V and 4 bases at J; junction bases unmatched: 10. The CDR3 DNA reads as TGTGCCAGCACCCTAAGACAGGGGGTGATCTATGGCTACACCTTC. This encodes CASTLRQGVIYGYTF.

The chain joins TRBV6-6 to TRBJ1-5, with D uncertain. The CDR3 extends over 14 amino acids. The V and J ends lost 7 bases and 5 bases respectively, with 15 bases between them. Germline V gene sequence: CDR1 MNHNY, CDR2 SVGAGI (reference sequence). In DNA form, the CDR3 reads TGTGCCAGCATCTCGTCGGGGATTGATCAGCCCCAGCATTTT. Translating gives CASISSGIDQPQHF.

DNA of the CDR3: TGTGCCAGCAGCACCGGGGGGGCGGGCCGAGAGACCCAGTACTTC. It codes for CASSTGGAGRETQYF. The chain combines TRBV7-9 with TRBJ2-5; TRBD2 matches 8 bases. This CDR3 contains 15 residues. The V and J ends lost 5 bases and 4 bases, in that order; junction bases with no gene match: 9. The germline CDR1 and CDR2 sequences are SEHNR and FQNEAQ (reference sequence).